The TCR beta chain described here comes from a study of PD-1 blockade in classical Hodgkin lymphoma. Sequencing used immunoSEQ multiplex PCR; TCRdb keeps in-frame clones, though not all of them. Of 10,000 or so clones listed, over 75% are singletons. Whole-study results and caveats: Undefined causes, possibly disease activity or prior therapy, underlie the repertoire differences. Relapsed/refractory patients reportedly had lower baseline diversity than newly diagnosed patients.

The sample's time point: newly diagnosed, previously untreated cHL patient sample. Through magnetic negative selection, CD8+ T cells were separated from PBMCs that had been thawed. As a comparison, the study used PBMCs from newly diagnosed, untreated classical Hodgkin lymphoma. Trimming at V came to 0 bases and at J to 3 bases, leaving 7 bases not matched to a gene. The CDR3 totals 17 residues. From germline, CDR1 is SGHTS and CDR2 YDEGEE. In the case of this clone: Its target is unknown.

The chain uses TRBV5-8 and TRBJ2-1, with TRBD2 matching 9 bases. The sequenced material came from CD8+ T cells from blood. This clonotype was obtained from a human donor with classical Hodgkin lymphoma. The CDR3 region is CASSLASGATYYNEQFF. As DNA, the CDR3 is TGTGCCAGCAGCTTGGCTAGCGGGGCAACCTACTACAATGAGCAGTTCTTC.